The next 28 T cell receptor beta chains were all read from a single sample in a study of T-cell reconstitution after alpha-beta-depleted transplantation in children. As it was prepared, the TCRbeta library received unique molecular identifiers. TCRdb re-called the PCR reads through MiXCR, storing one row per CDR3 protein. Among some 300,000 distinct CDR3 sequences, 10% to 13% were seen once, and the ten largest hold 2% to 3%. The sequences come from PBMCs from the stem cell graft donor, collected from the stem cell graft. Receptor source: a human donor who donated a stem cell graft to a child with acute lymphoblastic leukemia.

This clonotype was counted between two and nine times. The chain recombines TRBV29-1 with TRBJ2-7, with a tentative D call TRBD1 (6 bases). Germline-derived CDR1 and CDR2 are SQVTM and ANQGSEA. The CDR3 has 13 residues. The germline V and J ends were trimmed by 6 bases and 1 base, with 13 bases remaining between them. The CDR3 reads CSVTTGGSYEQYF. CDR3 coding DNA: TGCAGCGTGACGACAGGCGGATCCTACGAGCAGTACTTC.

As for this clonotype: Sequence at one end of the junction differs from germline and may be a read error. CDR3 amino acids: CANSFRDPVLSGRAHGELFF. The CDR3 DNA reads TGTGCCAACAGCTTCCGGGACCCGGTGCTTAGCGGGAGGGCCCACGGGGAGCTGTTTTTT. The rearrangement joins TRBV11-2 to TRBJ2-2; 11 bases map to TRBD2. Per the germline V gene, CDR1 is SGHAT and CDR2 is FQNNGV. There are 20 residues in the CDR3.

This clonotype was found a few times. This chain uses TRBV4-1 with TRBJ2-1; the match to TRBD2 covers 9 bases. Trimming removed 0 bases from V and 0 bases from J; junction bases left unmatched: 3. The germline CDR1 and CDR2 sequences are MGHRA and YSYEKL. The length of the CDR3 is 17 residues. CDR3 nucleotides: TGCGCCAGCAGCCAAGATCGACTAGCGGTCTCCTACAATGAGCAGTTCTTC. Translating gives CASSQDRLAVSYNEQFF.

This chain connects TRBV15 to TRBJ1-5; 10 bases map to TRBD1. The CDR3 is 18 residues long. The V segment lost 1 base and the J segment 3 bases; nucleotides outside the gene matches: 9. Germline CDR1 LNHNV, CDR2 YYDKDF (reference sequence). CDR3: CATSRGTGGYDNNQPQHF. As DNA, the CDR3 is TGTGCCACCAGCAGAGGGACAGGGGGATATGATAACAATCAGCCCCAGCATTTT.

This clonotype came up many times. The V and J genes are TRBV4-1 and TRBJ2-1, with TRBD2 matching over 10 bases. The V and J ends lost 0 bases and 6 bases, in that order; junction bases with no gene match: 8. Germline V gives CDR1 MGHRA, CDR2 YSYEKL. The CDR3 totals 17 residues. The CDR3 DNA follows: TGCGCCAGCAGCCAAGAGAGGTCGGCTAGCGGGAGCAATGAGCAGTTCTTC. Translating it yields CASSQERSASGSNEQFF.

The sample holds many counts of this clonotype. The chain joins TRBV14 to TRBJ2-2; TRBD2 matches 13 bases. V was clipped by 5 bases and J by 6 bases; unmatched bases: 6. The V gene's germline CDR1 is SGHDN and CDR2 FVKESK. CDR3 length equals 16 residues. This chain's CDR3 is CASSLGLAGVSGELFF. DNA of the CDR3: TGTGCCAGCAGCTTAGGACTAGCGGGAGTGTCCGGGGAGCTGTTTTTT.

This clonotype has only a few counts. This chain joins TRBV20-1 and TRBJ2-1; D might be TRBD1 or TRBD2, each matching 7 bases. This CDR3 spans 16 amino acids. Per the germline V gene, CDR1 is DFQATT and CDR2 is SNEGSKA (reference sequence). The V gene lost 5 bases and the J gene lost 7 bases, with 24 bases spanning the gap. Here the CDR3 DNA reads TGCAGTGCTGCAACAGGGGTCTTGGGGGGGTGGAATGAGCAGTTCTTC. Translating gives CSAATGVLGGWNEQFF.

A few counts support this clonotype. This sequence joins TRBV5-1 and TRBJ1-1, with D uncertain. The V end lost 4 bases, the J end lost 1 base, and 14 bases lay between the germline ends. The V gene's germline CDR1 is SGHRS and CDR2 YFSETQ. There are 15 residues in the CDR3. The CDR3 reads CASSLGVWENTEAFF. In nucleotides, the CDR3 is TGCGCCAGCAGCCTCGGGGTGTGGGAGAACACTGAAGCTTTCTTT.

This clonotype was seen a handful of times. This chain uses TRBV7-8 with TRBJ2-3, with D perhaps given as TRBD1 or TRBD2 (6 bases each). The V end was cut by 2 bases, the J end by 4 bases, with 13 bases between. CDR1 and CDR2 from the germline V gene are SGHVS and FQNEAQ. This CDR3 region has 15 residues. In nucleotides, the CDR3 is TGTGCCAGCAGCTTATTGGAGGGGGGTCCAGATACGCAGTATTTT. This encodes CASSLLEGGPDTQYF. The variable domain in full, with the rest retrieved from reference TRBV7-8 and TRBJ2-3, is GAGVSQSPRYKVAKRGQDVALRCDPISGHVSLFWYQQALGQGPEFLTYFQNEAQLDKSGLPSDRFFAERPEGSVSTLKIQRTQQEDSAVYLCASSLLEGGPDTQYFGPGTRLTVL.

This clonotype was seen only a few times. The chain couples TRBV20-1 to TRBJ2-1, with D unclear. Germline values: CDR1 DFQATT, CDR2 SNEGSKA (reference sequence). The CDR3 consists of 14 residues. The germline V and J ends were trimmed by 6 bases and 0 bases, with 12 bases remaining between them. The CDR3 DNA reads TGCAGTGCCCTAAGCTTAGGCTCCTACAATGAGCAGTTCTTC. This translates into CSALSLGSYNEQFF.

The chain has TRBV20-1 and TRBJ1-3, with TRBD1 identical over 11 bases. Losses at the gene ends were 0 bases for V and 2 bases for J; bases not matched to a gene: 3. The CDR3 contains 16 residues. Germline-derived CDR1 and CDR2 are DFQATT and SNEGSKA (reference sequence). The CDR3 DNA reads TGCAGTGCTAGAGACGGACAGGGGGCTGCTGGAAACACCATATATTTT. Translating gives CSARDGQGAAGNTIYF.

The gene calls are TRBV2 and TRBJ1-1; a possible D gene is TRBD1 (6 bases). This CDR3 has 14 amino acids. Deletions cut 4 bases from V and 8 bases from J, with 17 bases between. Looked up from germline, CDR1 is SNHLY and CDR2 is FYNNEI. CDR3 region: CASSVGGRFSEAFF. CDR3 sequence (DNA): TGTGCCAGCAGTGTGGGGGGGCGTTTTTCGGAAGCTTTCTTT.

The V call is TRBV24-1, the J call TRBJ2-7, with TRBD1 as a possible D gene (5 bases). Looked up from germline, CDR1 is KGHDR and CDR2 is SFDVKD. V dropped 7 bases and J dropped 1 base, with 13 bases sitting between them. The CDR3 extends over 14 amino acids. CDR3 protein: CATSPTGESYEQYF. CDR3 DNA sequence: TGTGCCACCAGCCCCACAGGAGAGTCCTACGAGCAGTACTTC.

This clonotype was counted only a few times. V and J are TRBV5-5 and TRBJ2-3, with D maybe TRBD2 (5 bases). CDR1 and CDR2 from the germline V gene are SGHKS and YYEKEE (reference sequence). V lost 0 bases, J lost 4 bases, and 12 bases lay in between. CDR3 length: 15 residues. The CDR3 sequence: CASSLAPTRSDTQYF. In DNA form, the CDR3 reads TGTGCCAGCAGCTTGGCTCCTACTAGATCAGATACGCAGTATTTT. Filled out from reference TRBV5-5 and TRBJ2-3, the complete variable domain reads DAGVTQSPTHLIKTRGQQVTLRCSPISGHKSVSWYQQVLGQGPQFIFQYYEKEERGRGNFPDRFSARQFPNYSSELNVNALLLGDSALYLCASSLAPTRSDTQYFGPGTRLTVL.

This clonotype was seen more than once but under ten times. This chain links TRBV24-1 with TRBJ2-2; D is undetermined. V was shortened by 3 bases and J by 4 bases, with 5 bases between the two germline ends. This CDR3 has 13 residues. CDR1 and CDR2 from the germline V gene are KGHDR and SFDVKD. DNA of the CDR3: TGTGCCACCAGTGATCATACCACCGGGGAGCTGTTTTTT. Its translation: CATSDHTTGELFF.

In its sample, this clonotype was seen many times. The chain is built from TRBV5-5 and TRBJ1-6; D possibly corresponds to TRBD1 (6 bases). There are 14 residues in the CDR3. The germline V and J ends were trimmed by 5 bases and 7 bases, with 13 bases remaining between them. CDR1 is SGHKS, CDR2 YYEKEE, per germline (reference sequence). CDR3 bases: TGTGCCAGCAGTCGTGGACAGCCCAATTCACCCCTCCACTTT. This encodes CASSRGQPNSPLHF.

This clonotype was seen more than once but under ten times. The gene calls are TRBV4-2 and TRBJ1-5; D is perhaps TRBD1 (5 bases). Germline V lookup: CDR1 LGHNA, CDR2 YNFKEQ. V was pared by 2 bases and J by 5 bases, with 13 bases between. This CDR3 comprises 15 residues. The CDR3 protein is CASSQRTGVYQPQHF. CDR3 DNA: TGTGCCAGCAGCCAACGAACAGGAGTTTATCAGCCCCAGCATTTT.

This clonotype was recorded a few times. This chain connects TRBV27 to TRBJ2-3; no clear D. Germline V gives CDR1 MNHEY, CDR2 SMNVEV (reference sequence). The CDR3 has 14 amino acids. V lost 2 bases, J lost 2 bases, and 8 bases lay in between. CDR3 loop: CASSLVRSTDTQYF. The CDR3 DNA reads as TGTGCCAGCAGTTTAGTCCGTTCCACAGATACGCAGTATTTT.

This clonotype was counted only a few times. One end of the junction is discordant with germline, which a read error may explain. This chain links TRBV7-9 with TRBJ2-1; D remains ambiguous. The CDR3 extends over 10 amino acids. The germline V gene has CDR1 SEHNR and CDR2 FQNEAQ (reference sequence). The CDR3 sequence: CASSLRQWSF. As DNA, the CDR3 is TGTGCCAGCAGCTTGCGCCAATGGTCCTTC.

This clonotype was observed a handful of times. This chain joins TRBV20-1 and TRBJ2-7, with a weak D call TRBD2 (6 bases). The CDR3 covers 14 residues. Germline CDR1 is DFQATT and CDR2 is SNEGSKA (reference sequence). V lost 5 bases and J lost 3, with 17 bases in between. In nucleotides, the CDR3 is TGCAGTGCTGGCGACGGCGGGACCGGCTACGAGCAGTACTTC. It yields the protein CSAGDGGTGYEQYF.

The chain recombines TRBV24-1 with TRBJ2-1; no reliable D call. Germline values: CDR1 KGHDR, CDR2 SFDVKD. Trimming took off 5 bases at V and 4 bases at J, with 8 bases between the two ends. The CDR3 runs 13 residues. CDR3 residues: CATSGPIYNEQFF. The CDR3 DNA is TGTGCCACCAGTGGGCCTATATACAATGAGCAGTTCTTC.

This clonotype appeared a few times. The chain recombines TRBV14 with TRBJ1-2, with 7 positions matching TRBD1. This CDR3 has 18 residues. Trimming cost V 4 bases and J 3 bases; bases outside gene matches: 17. CDR1 is SGHDN and CDR2 is FVKESK in the germline V gene. The CDR3 protein is CASSPWVGNRDRDYGYTF. DNA for the CDR3: TGTGCCAGCAGCCCGTGGGTGGGAAATCGCGACAGGGACTATGGCTACACCTTC.

The gene calls are TRBV24-1 and TRBJ2-3; the match to TRBD2 covers 10 bases. Trimming at V came to 4 bases and at J to 2 bases, leaving 8 bases not matched to a gene. The length of the CDR3 is 17 residues. Germline CDR1 reads KGHDR; CDR2 reads SFDVKD. Written as DNA, the CDR3 is TGTGCCACCAGTGAGACCGGGACTAGCGTAGACACAGATACGCAGTATTTT. Translation: CATSETGTSVDTDTQYF.

This chain uses TRBV12-3 or TRBV12-4 with TRBJ2-4; weak D call: TRBD1 (6 bases). V was shortened by 6 bases and J by 4 bases, with 16 bases between the two germline ends. This CDR3 comprises 15 residues. For the CDR3, the DNA is TGTGCCAGCAGCCCACGCGGTACAGGGAAAAACATTCAGTACTTC. It encodes CASSPRGTGKNIQYF.

In its sample, this clonotype was seen many times. The genes are TRBV6-5 and TRBJ2-7, with 9 bases lining up with TRBD1. This CDR3 has 14 residues. V lost 2 bases to trimming and J lost 3 bases; unmatched junction nucleotides: 2. CDR1 is MNHEY and CDR2 is SVGAGI in the germline V gene. The CDR3: CASSYGTGFYEQYF. Here the CDR3 DNA reads TGTGCCAGCAGTTACGGGACAGGGTTCTACGAGCAGTACTTC.

This clonotype was recorded a few times. V usage is TRBV12-3 or TRBV12-4 and J usage is TRBJ1-1, with D maybe TRBD1 (5 bases). The CDR3 totals 14 residues. V was shortened by 6 bases and J by 7 bases, with 18 bases between the two germline ends. CDR3 coding DNA: TGTGCCAGCAGCCTTTACGGGGGACGAAGTGAAGCTTTCTTT. This codes for CASSLYGGRSEAFF.

This clonotype was counted only a few times. The chain carries TRBV5-1 and TRBJ2-7, with TRBD1 identical over 8 bases. This CDR3 is built from 14 residues. Looked up from germline, CDR1 is SGHRS and CDR2 is YFSETQ. The J segment lost 3 bases and the V segment lost 4 bases, leaving 6 bases of the junction unmatched. CDR3 protein: CASSATGVLYEQYF. The DNA for the CDR3 is TGCGCCAGCAGCGCGACAGGGGTTCTCTACGAGCAGTACTTC.

In this sample, this clonotype turned up a few times. The chain has TRBV29-1 and TRBJ1-2; D is possibly TRBD1 (5 bases). The V and J ends lost 2 bases and 8 bases respectively, with 12 bases between them. The V gene's germline CDR1 is SQVTM and CDR2 ANQGSEA. The CDR3 loop spans 12 amino acids. The CDR3 sequence is CSVERQGIGYTF. DNA for the CDR3: TGCAGCGTTGAACGGCAGGGCATCGGCTACACCTTC.